Listed here are 15 T cell receptor beta chains from one sample, sequenced in a study of low-dose radiotherapy and immunotherapy resistance in tumors. TRAV- and TRBV-specific primers, spanning alpha and beta chains, primed first-strand cDNA. TCR amplification used 15 to 20 PCR cycles, a constant-region primer and a V-primer adapter. TCRdb re-analysed the reads in MiXCR, keeping a single row per CDR3 protein. The data hold 60,000 to 90,000 distinct CDR3 sequences, with roughly 30% observed a single time. Sample time point: before trial treatment. Sequenced material: PBMCs, taken before treatment. These receptors were taken from a female donor with ovarian cancer.

This clonotype occurred many times. This chain links TRBV2 with TRBJ2-2, with D tentatively TRBD1 (6 bases). The V end was cut by 9 bases, the J end by 6 bases, with 17 bases between. The germline CDR1 and CDR2 sequences are SNHLY and FYNNEI. This CDR3 comprises 14 residues. CDR3 in amino acids: CARGVQGPSGELFF. In DNA form, the CDR3 reads TGTGCCAGGGGGGTACAGGGCCCCTCCGGGGAGCTGTTTTTT.

Points on this clonotype: This sequence is one base from a far larger clone and is likely a read error. The chain joins TRBV5-4 to TRBJ2-1; D assignment may be TRBD1 or TRBD2 (6 bases each). The V end lost 3 bases, the J end lost 13 bases, and 14 bases lay between the germline ends. CDR3 length equals 12 residues. CDR1 is SGHNT and CDR2 is YYREEE in the germline V gene (reference sequence). The CDR3 DNA sequence: TGTGCCAGCAGCTCCCCCGGGGGCTTTCAGTTCTTC. Protein product: CASSSPGGFQFF.

The V call is TRBV28, the J call TRBJ2-7, with 12 bases fitting TRBD2. Trimming removed 6 bases from V and 6 bases from J; junction bases left unmatched: 18. Germline V gene lookup returns CDR1 MDHEN and CDR2 SYDVKM. This CDR3 spans 18 amino acids. The CDR3 region has the DNA TGTGCCAGCAGCCCAGGACTAGCGGGAAACGCAAGGGGTCGCGAGCAGTACTTC. Translated: CASSPGLAGNARGREQYF.

The rearrangement uses TRBV15 and TRBJ2-7, with D perhaps given as TRBD1 or TRBD2 (5 bases each). Germline V gives CDR1 LNHNV, CDR2 YYDKDF (reference sequence). The V gene lost 4 bases and the J gene lost 3 bases, with 16 bases spanning the gap. The CDR3 totals 15 residues. CDR3 sequence reads: CATSTPRDGNYEQYF. In DNA form, the CDR3 reads TGTGCCACCAGCACCCCCCGGGACGGCAACTACGAGCAGTACTTC.

The CDR3 bases are TGTGCCAGCAGTGAAAGACCCATGAGCTCCTACGAGCAGTACTTC. The encoded protein is CASSERPMSSYEQYF. This rearrangement joins TRBV6-1 to TRBJ2-7; no definite D call. This CDR3 is built from 15 residues. The V end was cut by 2 bases, the J end by 0 bases, with 11 bases between. Germline V gene lookup returns CDR1 MNHNS and CDR2 SASEGT.

This clonotype was seen repeatedly, ten times or more. The rearrangement links TRBV29-1 to TRBJ2-7; the match to TRBD2 covers 9 bases. Germline V gene sequence: CDR1 SQVTM, CDR2 ANQGSEA. The CDR3 is 15 residues long. V was pared by 4 bases and J by 7 bases, with 14 bases of the junction left unmatched. The CDR3 nucleotides read TGCAGCGTTGGCCCCAGGAGCGGGAGGCGGGGAGAGCAGTACTTC. Protein: CSVGPRSGRRGEQYF.

This clonotype has ten or more counts. This rearrangement joins TRBV20-1 to TRBJ2-1; D is possibly TRBD1 or TRBD2 (5 bases each). Trimming pared 4 bases from V and 7 bases from J, leaving 20 bases between. Germline CDR1 is DFQATT and CDR2 is SNEGSKA (reference sequence). The CDR3 spans 15 residues. Here the CDR3 DNA reads TGCAGTGCTACACCCGGGGACCGGGCATCAAATGAGCAGTTCTTC. It translates to CSATPGDRASNEQFF.

A note on this clonotype: It differs at one base from a far larger clone, so likely a read error. The chain employs TRBV6-2 or TRBV6-3 and TRBJ2-1; no firm D call. CDR3 length equals 15 residues. Germline V gene lookup returns CDR1 MNHEY and CDR2 SVGEGT. The CDR3 reads CAISLGARSTYEQFF. In DNA, the CDR3 is TGTGCCATCAGTTTGGGTGCCAGGTCAACTTACGAGCAGTTCTTC.

This chain uses TRBV19 with TRBJ1-1, with D perhaps TRBD1 (6 bases). Trimming left V 6 bases short and J 1 base short, with 12 bases between. CDR3 length equals 14 residues. Per germline, CDR1 LNHDA and CDR2 SQIVND (reference sequence). The CDR3 region has the DNA TGTGCCAGTAGAGGGGCACAGGGGAACACTGAAGCTTTCTTT. Its protein product is CASRGAQGNTEAFF.

This clonotype occurred many times. The chain uses TRBV11-2 and TRBJ2-7, with D perhaps TRBD1 or TRBD2 (5 bases each). This CDR3 is built from 13 residues. Germline lookup yields CDR1 SGHAT and CDR2 FQNNGV. V was shortened by 2 bases and J by 7 bases, with 12 bases between the two germline ends. CDR3 amino acids: CASSLSPEGEQYF. CDR3 in DNA: TGTGCCAGCAGCTTATCCCCAGAGGGGGAGCAGTACTTC.

This clonotype has a count of ten or more. The chain employs TRBV29-1 and TRBJ2-1; 7 positions agree with TRBD2. With 8 bases clipped from V and 1 base from J, the junction kept 5 bases outside the gene matches. This CDR3 is built from 13 residues. Germline V gives CDR1 SQVTM, CDR2 ANQGSEA. Here the CDR3 reads CSHGGISYNEQFF. The CDR3 DNA reads TGCAGCCACGGGGGGATTTCCTACAATGAGCAGTTCTTC.

This clonotype came up many times. This sequence joins TRBV19 and TRBJ2-3; D is unclear. CDR1 and CDR2 from the germline V gene are LNHDA and SQIVND (reference sequence). V dropped 3 bases and J dropped 2 bases, with 9 bases sitting between them. This CDR3 is built from 14 residues. CDR3 residues: CASSIMGYTDTQYF. CDR3 coding DNA: TGTGCCAGTAGTATCATGGGATACACAGATACGCAGTATTTT.

Only a few counts were recorded for this clonotype. A far larger clone is one base from this, pointing to a likely read error. This rearrangement joins TRBV5-8 to TRBJ1-5; D might be TRBD1 (5 bases). The CDR3 contains 13 residues. V lost 3 bases, J lost 1 base, and 5 bases lay in between. Germline assignment: CDR1 SGHTS and CDR2 YDEGEE. As DNA, the CDR3 is TGTGCCAGCAGCTGGGGCAGCAATCAGCCCCAGCATTTT. It yields the protein CASSWGSNQPQHF.

This clonotype was picked up a small number of times. This likely traces to a read error, being one base from a far larger clone. This chain connects TRBV2 to TRBJ2-7; tentatively, D is TRBD1 (6 bases). Between the trimmed V and J ends, which lost 6 bases and 7 bases, there was a span of 16 bases. This CDR3 has 13 residues. Germline lookup yields CDR1 SNHLY and CDR2 FYNNEI. CDR3 protein: CASSPRQVDEQYF. The DNA for the CDR3 is TGTGCCAGCAGCCCGCGACAGGTGGATGAGCAGTACTTC.

This clonotype showed up many times. The chain carries TRBV11-3 and TRBJ2-6; D ambiguous. CDR1 is SGHNT and CDR2 is YENEEA in the germline V gene. This CDR3 region has 15 residues. The V end was cut by 5 bases, the J end by 0 bases, with 8 bases between. This CDR3 reads CASSQPGSGANVLTF. DNA of the CDR3: TGTGCCAGCAGCCAACCAGGCTCTGGGGCCAACGTCCTGACTTTC.